This passage covers 8 T cell receptor beta chains from one sample sequenced in a study of T-cell reconstitution after alpha-beta-depleted transplantation in children. Preparation of the TCRbeta library involved a method that used unique molecular identifiers. TCRdb itself ran the PCR reads through MiXCR, one entry per CDR3 protein. The table lists 150,000 to 250,000 distinct CDR3 sequences, about 6% of them singletons. The material was PBMCs, obtained before TCRalphabeta/CD19-depleted stem cell transplant. All receptors derive from a girl under two years old with combined immunodeficiency, due to receive a stem cell transplant.

The gene calls are TRBV15 and TRBJ2-7, with unresolved D. The V and J ends lost 6 bases and 6 bases respectively, with 9 bases between them. This CDR3 spans 11 amino acids. The germline CDR1 and CDR2 sequences are LNHNV and YYDKDF (reference sequence). The CDR3 region has the DNA TGTGCCACCAGAGATGGGCCCGAGCAGTACTTC. It codes for CATRDGPEQYF.

This clonotype appeared many times. The chain couples TRBV2 to TRBJ2-1; perhaps TRBD2 as D (5 bases). V was cut by 4 bases and J by 8 bases, with 15 bases left in between. This CDR3 region has 14 residues. CDR1 is SNHLY, CDR2 FYNNEI, per germline. CDR3 in amino acids: CASSGWTRADEQFF. The CDR3, as DNA: TGTGCCAGCAGTGGGTGGACCCGAGCGGATGAGCAGTTCTTC. Complete variable domain (other parts from reference TRBV2 and TRBJ2-1): EPEVTQTPSHQVTQMGQEVILRCVPISNHLYFYWYRQILGQKVEFLVSFYNNEISEKSEIFDDQFSVERPDGSNFTLKIRSTKLEDSAMYFCASSGWTRADEQFFGPGTRLTVL.

The table lists this clonotype with many counts. The chain uses TRBV11-2 and TRBJ2-6, with D uncertain. V gave up 6 bases and J gave up 2 bases, with 8 bases separating them. CDR3 length equals 14 residues. Germline-derived CDR1 and CDR2 are SGHAT and FQNNGV. CDR3 in amino acids: CASRGGAGANVLTF. DNA of the CDR3: TGTGCCAGCAGGGGTGGCGCTGGGGCCAACGTCCTGACTTTC.

This clonotype was seen a handful of times. This clone may be a read error of a much larger clone one base away. The J gene is TRBJ2-3, the V gene TRBV20-1; D may be TRBD1 or TRBD2 (5 bases each). Germline assignment: CDR1 DFQATT and CDR2 SNEGSKA (reference sequence). The CDR3 is 17 residues long. CDR3 bases: TGCTGTGCTAGAGGATCTCCGGGACCTCGATGGACAGATACGCAGTATTTT. This encodes CCARGSPGPRWTDTQYF.

This clonotype has a count of ten or more. The chain combines TRBV4-1 with TRBJ2-7; 9 nucleotides agree with TRBD2. This CDR3 has 22 amino acids. J lost 0 bases, V lost 1 base, and 22 bases had no gene match. The germline V gene has CDR1 MGHRA and CDR2 YSYEKL. DNA for the CDR3: TGCGCCAGCAGCCAAGGCCGGCTACGTCAAACTAGCGGGCAATGGTCCTCCTACGAGCAGTACTTC. Protein: CASSQGRLRQTSGQWSSYEQYF.

The chain uses TRBV11-2 and TRBJ2-3; 13 bases align to TRBD2. CDR1 SGHAT and CDR2 FQNNGV come from the germline V gene. The V segment lost 1 base and the J segment 1 base; nucleotides outside the gene matches: 14. The CDR3 contains 21 residues. The CDR3 DNA is TGTGCCAGCAGCTTAGTAAGCTCCGGGACTAGCGGGATACGGCGCACAGATACGCAGTATTTT. Protein sequence: CASSLVSSGTSGIRRTDTQYF. Based on the CDR3 plus reference TRBV11-2 and TRBJ2-3, the full variable domain is EAGVAQSPRYKIIEKRQSVAFWCNPISGHATLYWYQQILGQGPKLLIQFQNNGVVDDSQLPKDRFSAERLKGVDSTLKIQPAKLEDSAVYLCASSLVSSGTSGIRRTDTQYFGPGTRLTVL.

The table lists this clonotype with many counts. The rearrangement joins TRBV13 to TRBJ2-5; 10 bases line up with TRBD2. CDR1 PRHDT and CDR2 FYEKMQ come from the germline V gene (reference sequence). CDR3 length: 17 residues. V shed 1 base and J 5 bases; nucleotides not matched to a gene: 10. The CDR3 loop is CASSLALAGVRGETQYF. CDR3 sequence (DNA): TGTGCCAGCAGCTTAGCGCTAGCGGGAGTAAGGGGGGAGACCCAGTACTTC. Filled out from reference TRBV13 and TRBJ2-5, the complete variable domain reads AAGVIQSPRHLIKEKRETATLKCYPIPRHDTVYWYQQGPGQDPQFLISFYEKMQSDKGSIPDRFSAQQFSDYHSELNMSSLELGDSALYFCASSLALAGVRGETQYFGPGTRLLVL.

This clonotype was counted many times. V and J are TRBV6-1 and TRBJ2-1; TRBD1 might be the D (6 bases). The CDR3 extends over 14 amino acids. CDR1 is MNHNS and CDR2 is SASEGT in the germline V gene. The V end was cut by 6 bases, the J end by 13 bases, with 22 bases between. The CDR3 sequence: CASSAQGTLLRQFF. In nucleotides, the CDR3 is TGTGCCAGCAGCGCCCAGGGGACCCTACTCCGCCAGTTCTTC.